The text below deals with one T cell receptor beta chain. The data were obtained in a study of blood T cell repertoires in COVID-19. Study information: Both acute and convalescent COVID-19 samples were obtained from the United States, Italy and Spain. T cells, B-cell-depleted T cells, or PBMCs supplied cDNA or gDNA.

Original data processing: Estimation of nucleated cell counts relied on the amplification of reference gene primers. Profiled with immunoSEQ multiplex PCR; TCRdb holds only in-frame clones, not every one. V and J calls and clone size are those listed in that table; D and trimming were worked out from the DNA. The repertoire includes tens of thousands of clones, around four fifths of them detected once, and around 5% sits in the top ten. This CDR3 is 14 amino acids long. The germline V and J ends were trimmed by 3 bases and 4 bases, with 11 bases remaining between them. Germline CDR1 is SGHTA and CDR2 is FQGTGA.

The V and J genes are TRBV7-3 and TRBJ2-3; a weak D match, TRBD2 (5 bases). The sequencing input was peripheral blood. This TCR derives from a man in his fifties or sixties with active COVID-19. CDR3 region: CASSLSSDPDTQYF. The CDR3 DNA reads TGTGCCAGCAGCTTGAGTAGCGACCCAGATACGCAGTATTTT.